This is a list of T cell receptor beta chains from one sample in a study of T cell repertoires in cytomegalovirus infection. Each CDR3 protein gets one entry after TCRdb re-called the reads with MiXCR. The repertoire has around 630,000 distinct CDR3 sequences, around 24% of them found once; the top ten carry approximately 8.2%. Sequences were obtained from CD8+ T cells from PBMCs. The source of these receptors is a human donor in good health (CMV status not recorded). Some clones in this sample may be carry-over from other donors' samples. Both conserved end residues are part of each CDR3. D genes are given only for firm matches. Rows may omit the clone size; those that give it use once, few, many or a size class.

many	TRBJ2-7	TRBD1	TRBV12-3/TRBV12-4	CASSFYRGHSYEQYF	TGTGCCAGCAGTTTTTACAGGGGGCACTCGTACGAGCAGTACTTC
many	TRBJ2-3	.	TRBV7-2	CASSSTGLSSTDTQYF	TGTGCCAGCAGCTCGACGGGACTTTCTAGCACAGATACGCAGTATTTT
few	TRBJ2-2	.	TRBV29-1	CSVDGGNGELFF	TGCAGCGTGGATGGGGGCAACGGGGAGCTGTTTTTT
many	TRBJ2-1	TRBD1	TRBV28	CASRPVMGQGKQFF	TGTGCCAGCAGGCCAGTCATGGGACAGGGGAAGCAGTTCTTC
many	TRBJ1-2	.	TRBV12-3/TRBV12-4	CASNPQGLRRGYTF	TGTGCCAGCAACCCCCAGGGTTTGCGCCGAGGCTACACCTTC
few	TRBJ1-4	TRBD1	TRBV7-9	CASSPGGLNEKLFF	TGTGCCAGCAGCCCAGGGGGCTTAAATGAAAAACTGTTTTTT
.	TRBJ2-7	.	TRBV7-6	CASSLGGDNYEQYF	TGTGCCAGCAGCTTAGGCGGGGACAACTACGAGCAGTACTTC
many	TRBJ1-2	.	TRBV4-3	CASSQDFPWDTPRANYGYTF	TGCGCCAGCAGCCAAGATTTCCCCTGGGACACACCTCGAGCTAACTATGGCTACACCTTC
.	TRBJ1-1	.	TRBV27	CASRVAQNTEAFF	TGTGCCAGCAGGGTCGCACAGAACACTGAAGCTTTCTTT
few	TRBJ1-5	.	TRBV12-3/TRBV12-4	CASSSSVQPQHF	TGTGCCAGCAGTTCCAGTGTTCAGCCCCAGCATTTT
many	TRBJ1-4	TRBD1	TRBV7-8	CASSLGQGHEKLFF	TGTGCCAGCAGCTTGGGACAGGGTCATGAAAAACTGTTTTTT
.	TRBJ1-1	TRBD1	TRBV6-2/TRBV6-3	CASRGQIPEAFF	TGTGCCAGCAGGGGACAGATTCCGGAAGCTTTCTTT